This TCR beta chain was captured by sequencing in a study of metastatic and nonmetastatic thyroid tumors (dated by TCRdb to about 2020). Looking at the study overall: For patients with malignant and with benign thyroid disease, the researchers compared repertoires between peripheral blood samples and tumor or nodule tissue samples.

Based on the germline V gene, the CDR1 and CDR2 sequences are SNHLY and FYNNEI. From its cysteine to its phenylalanine, the CDR3 spans 14 amino acids. Left in the record is the CDR3 DNA by itself, 42 bases read in frame from the first base. The germline V and J ends show losses of 5 bases and 7 bases respectively, and no gene match explains 8 bases of the junction. The receptor library was made with PCR. Sequenced using an Illumina HiSeq 4000. High-throughput sequencing was used to profile the CDR3 region of the TCR beta-chain in every patient. As for the authors' bioinformatics: Drawing on CDR3 differences between clinicopathological groups, the researchers built a classifier meant to tell apart patients with distant-metastatic papillary thyroid cancer. To measure repertoire diversity the researchers used the Shannon index, while the Morisita-Horn index served to gauge how similar the tumor and blood repertoires were. The public reads were reprocessed in TCRdb via fastp at Q25 and MiXCR, keeping in-frame beta chains. It is TCRdb's table, rather than the study itself, that gives the V and J calls and clone size. The sample table shows over 45,000 clones, and approximately 24% are seen once. The top ten clonotypes cover around 3.8% of the sample.

The table lists this clone with many counts. Its specific antigen is unknown. Base qualities were left out, and no much larger clone turns up one base away. None of the patients had been given any treatment before thyroid surgery. Patient clinical samples collected from the early 2010s to the late 2010s were retrospectively analysed using T-cell receptor beta sequencing. Results and caveats for the whole study, not just this receptor: In both blood and tumor samples, TCR beta diversity was reported to be significantly higher in malignant tumors than in benign nodules.

Sample: blood. This clonotype was obtained from a male donor with papillary thyroid cancer or a benign thyroid nodule (not recorded which). Some clones in this sample may be carry-over from other donors' samples. The sequence joins TRBV2 to TRBJ2-3; 8 central bases correspond to TRBD2. The nucleotide sequence is given as TGTGCCAGCAGTTACGACTTAGCGGGGAATACGCAGTATTTT. The resulting protein is CASSYDLAGNTQYF.